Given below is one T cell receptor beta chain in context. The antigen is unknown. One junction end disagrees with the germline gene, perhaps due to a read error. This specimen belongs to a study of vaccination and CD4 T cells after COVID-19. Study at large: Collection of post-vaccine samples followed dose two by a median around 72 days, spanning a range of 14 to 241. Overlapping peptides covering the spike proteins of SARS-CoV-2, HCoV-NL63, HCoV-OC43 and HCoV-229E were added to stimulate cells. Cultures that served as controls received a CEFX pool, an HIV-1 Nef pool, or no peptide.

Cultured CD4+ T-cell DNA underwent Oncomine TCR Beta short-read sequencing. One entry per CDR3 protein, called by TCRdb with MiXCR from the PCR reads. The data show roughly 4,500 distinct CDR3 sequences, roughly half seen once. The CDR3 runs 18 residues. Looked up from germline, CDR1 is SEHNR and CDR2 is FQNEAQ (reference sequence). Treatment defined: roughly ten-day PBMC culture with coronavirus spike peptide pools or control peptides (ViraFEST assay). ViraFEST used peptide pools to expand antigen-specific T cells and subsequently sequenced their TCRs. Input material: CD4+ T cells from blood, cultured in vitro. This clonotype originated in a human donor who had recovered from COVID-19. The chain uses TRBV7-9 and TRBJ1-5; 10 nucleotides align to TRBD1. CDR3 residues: CVSSLDPRGQGTNQPQHF. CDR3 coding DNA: TGTGTCAGCAGCTTAGACCCCCGGGGACAGGGGACCAATCAGCCCCAGCATTTT.